The T cell receptor beta chain under discussion was sequenced for a study of T cells in Graves' hyperthyroidism and ophthalmopathy. Study-level background: Prior to any treatment, at the point of initial diagnosis, peripheral blood was collected. Study-level results: Researchers found most expanded thyroid clonotypes above 0.001 in blood as well.

This clonotype was seen many times. The antigen is undetermined. This CDR3 contains 15 residues. V lost 1 base to trimming and J lost 5 bases, with 14 bases between them. The germline V gene encodes CDR1 KGHSH and CDR2 LQKENI. Amplified TCR beta CDR3 regions came from RNA transcripts. Using the HTBI primer set, a first-round RT-PCR was run on the TCR CDR3. TCRdb re-derived calls from the multiplex PCR reads in MiXCR, one entry per CDR3 protein. The sample lists 300,000 to 500,000 distinct CDR3 sequences, roughly an eighth seen once, with around 27% in the top ten. This clonotype originated in a man aged 50-59 years with Graves' ophthalmopathy. The V call is TRBV18, the J call TRBJ1-1, with D maybe TRBD1 (6 bases). Source material: blood. The CDR3 sequence: CASSPRGGLRTEAFF. CDR3 nucleotide sequence: TGTGCCAGCTCACCACGTGGGGGGCTGAGGACTGAAGCTTTCTTT.